This TCR beta chain was identified during a study of shared clonotypes between healthy human individuals. Every subset's genomic DNA went evenly onto several immunoSEQ plates. The repertoire was sequenced with immunoSEQ multiplex PCR; TCRdb's copy has only in-frame clones and lacks some. The table has hundreds of thousands of clones, around two thirds seen once; the top ten hold approximately 1.8%. Each sample came from a Caucasian adult donor living in Nashville, Tennessee. The CDR3 sequence is 15 residues long. Trimming pared 0 bases from V and 8 bases from J, leaving 16 bases between. Germline V gives CDR1 SEHNR, CDR2 FQNEAQ (reference sequence).

The specimen was memory CD4+ T cells sorted from blood. Specified subset: CD45RA-negative fraction. This TCR was sampled from a woman younger than 45 in good health. The chain employs TRBV7-9 and TRBJ1-2; no clear D. The CDR3 is CASSLAWGSDRGYTF. CDR3 DNA: TGTGCCAGCAGCTTAGCGTGGGGTTCGGACCGCGGCTACACCTTC.